The rows below give T cell receptor beta chains drawn from one sample of a study of T-cell reconstitution after alpha-beta-depleted transplantation in children. Via MiXCR, TCRdb re-called the PCR reads, giving one row per CDR3 protein. The sample shows about 610,000 distinct CDR3 sequences, 8% to 11% of them seen only once. This material consisted of PBMCs from the stem cell graft donor, taken from the stem cell graft. These receptors originate from a human donor who donated a stem cell graft to a child with acute myeloid leukemia. CDR3s include the opening cysteine and the closing phenylalanine or tryptophan. The D gene is left open where the match is weak. Clone size is shown for a subset of rows, as once, few, many or a class of expanded clone.

J: TRBJ2-3; V: TRBV7-9; D: .; size: many; CDR3: CASSILGTEDTQYF; DNA: TGTGCCAGCAGCATCCTTGGGACGGAAGATACGCAGTATTTT
J: TRBJ2-1; V: TRBV7-3; D: .; size: .; CDR3: CASSSAGVGEQFF; DNA: TGTGCCAGCAGCTCCGCCGGAGTGGGTGAGCAGTTCTTC
J: TRBJ2-1; V: TRBV7-9; D: .; size: many; CDR3: CASSSLALTYNEQFF; DNA: TGTGCCAGCAGCTCGCTAGCGCTCACCTACAATGAGCAGTTCTTC
J: TRBJ1-5; V: TRBV29-1; D: .; size: .; CDR3: CSVGGGLGPQHF; DNA: TGCAGCGTGGGTGGGGGGCTCGGGCCCCAGCATTTT
J: TRBJ1-6; V: TRBV12-3/TRBV12-4; D: TRBD1; size: many; CDR3: CASSFLGTGYSPLHF; DNA: TGTGCCAGCAGTTTCTTGGGGACAGGGTATTCACCCCTCCACTTT
J: TRBJ2-1; V: TRBV11-1; D: .; size: many; CDR3: CASSLAPGGVATYNEQFF; DNA: TGTGCCAGCAGCTTAGCCCCCGGCGGGGTGGCCACCTACAATGAGCAGTTCTTC
J: TRBJ2-7; V: TRBV20-1; D: TRBD2; size: many; CDR3: CSASDWTSGKIYEQYF; DNA: TGCAGTGCTAGTGATTGGACTAGCGGGAAAATCTACGAGCAGTACTTC
J: TRBJ2-7; V: TRBV5-5; D: .; size: .; CDR3: CASSLERVSRDYEQYF; DNA: TGTGCCAGCAGCTTGGAAAGGGTCTCACGGGACTACGAGCAGTACTTC
J: TRBJ1-1; V: TRBV2; D: .; size: .; CDR3: CASSVAGPNTEAFF; DNA: TGTGCCAGCAGTGTAGCAGGGCCGAACACTGAAGCTTTCTTT
J: TRBJ2-1; V: TRBV12-3/TRBV12-4; D: TRBD2; size: .; CDR3: CASLRKLAGEDEQFF; DNA: TGTGCCAGCCTCCGGAAACTAGCGGGAGAAGATGAGCAGTTCTTC
J: TRBJ1-5; V: TRBV20-1; D: TRBD1; size: .; CDR3: CSLPAQGVQRQPQHF; DNA: TGCAGTCTTCCTGCCCAGGGGGTCCAGCGTCAGCCCCAGCATTTT
J: TRBJ2-2; V: TRBV11-1; D: TRBD2; size: many; CDR3: CASSLAWIGTSSPGELFF; DNA: TGTGCCAGCAGCTTAGCGTGGATCGGGACTAGTAGTCCCGGGGAGCTGTTTTTT
J: TRBJ1-2; V: TRBV5-5; D: TRBD1; size: .; CDR3: CASSLGTGFSGYTF; DNA: TGTGCCAGCAGCTTAGGGACAGGGTTCAGCGGCTACACCTTC
J: TRBJ2-2; V: TRBV4-1; D: .; size: few; CDR3: CASSQDHSDDTGELFF; DNA: TGCGCCAGCAGCCAAGATCACAGCGACGACACCGGGGAGCTGTTTTTT
J: TRBJ1-2; V: TRBV5-1; D: TRBD1; size: few; CDR3: CASSPWTGGVGYTF; DNA: TGCGCCAGCAGCCCCTGGACAGGGGGCGTAGGCTACACCTTC
J: TRBJ2-7; V: TRBV7-9; D: TRBD2; size: .; CDR3: CASSFKAGGISYEQYF; DNA: TGTGCCAGCAGCTTTAAGGCGGGAGGTATCTCCTACGAGCAGTACTTC
J: TRBJ2-1; V: TRBV5-1; D: TRBD1; size: .; CDR3: CASSLVPGTGRNNEQFF; DNA: TGCGCCAGCAGCCTGGTACCGGGGACAGGGCGTAACAATGAGCAGTTCTTC
J: TRBJ1-3; V: TRBV20-1; D: .; size: .; CDR3: CSASFPQGLGNTIYF; DNA: TGCAGTGCTTCCTTTCCACAGGGACTTGGAAACACCATATATTTT
J: TRBJ2-7; V: TRBV7-2; D: .; size: few; CDR3: CASSRTATSYEQYF; DNA: TGTGCCAGCAGCCGGACAGCTACCTCCTACGAGCAGTACTTC
J: TRBJ2-7; V: TRBV2; D: .; size: many; CDR3: CASRHPGQNLGEQYF; DNA: TGTGCCAGCAGGCATCCGGGTCAGAATCTGGGGGAGCAGTACTTC
J: TRBJ2-1; V: TRBV12-3/TRBV12-4; D: TRBD1; size: few; CDR3: CASSFEGGGDEQFF; DNA: TGTGCCAGCAGTTTCGAAGGGGGCGGCGATGAGCAGTTCTTC
J: TRBJ1-2; V: TRBV5-1; D: TRBD1; size: many; CDR3: CASSFDRGGYTF; DNA: TGCGCCAGCAGTTTCGACAGGGGCGGCTACACCTTC
J: TRBJ1-6; V: TRBV20-1; D: .; size: .; CDR3: CSASPHQRTYNSPLHF; DNA: TGCAGTGCTAGCCCCCACCAGAGGACCTATAATTCACCCCTCCACTTT
J: TRBJ1-2; V: TRBV29-1; D: .; size: many; CDR3: CSVRGIYGYTF; DNA: TGCAGCGTTCGGGGAATCTATGGCTACACCTTC
J: TRBJ2-1; V: TRBV7-2; D: TRBD1; size: few; CDR3: CASRVQGADNEQFF; DNA: TGTGCCAGCAGAGTACAGGGGGCGGACAATGAGCAGTTCTTC
J: TRBJ1-2; V: TRBV20-1; D: TRBD1; size: .; CDR3: CSALTGVDYGYTF; DNA: TGCAGTGCGTTGACAGGGGTCGACTATGGCTACACCTTC
J: TRBJ2-7; V: TRBV5-1; D: .; size: .; CDR3: CASSTPSYEQYF; DNA: TGCGCCAGCAGCACCCCCTCCTACGAGCAGTACTTC
J: TRBJ2-1; V: TRBV7-2; D: TRBD2; size: few; CDR3: CASSLTPRREGNEQFF; DNA: TGTGCCAGCAGCTTAACCCCCCGGCGGGAGGGTAATGAGCAGTTCTTC